Following are 32 T cell receptor beta chains from one sample sequenced in a study of cytomegalovirus exposure and HLA in healthy donors. It was with 60 Vbeta and 13 Jbeta primers that the PCR ran. Some clones are missing from TCRdb's copy, which holds only in-frame ones; the method was immunoSEQ multiplex PCR. The sample records around 90,000 clones, around nine tenths being singletons. The source material was PBMCs. The source is a man aged 25-45 years in good health and CMV-seropositive.

The V gene is TRBV11-2, the J gene TRBJ1-1, with D possibly TRBD1 on 5 matching bases. The CDR3 is 13 amino acids. Per the germline V gene, CDR1 is SGHAT and CDR2 is FQNNGV. The V and J ends lost 0 bases and 9 bases respectively, with 11 bases between them. CDR3 in DNA: TGTGCCAGCAGCTTAGATAGCACAGGCAAAGCTTTCTTT. It codes for CASSLDSTGKAFF.

V and J are TRBV5-1 and TRBJ2-3; weak D call: TRBD2 (6 bases). The CDR3 covers 14 residues. Germline V lookup: CDR1 SGHRS, CDR2 YFSETQ. V lost 0 bases, J lost 6 bases, and 11 bases lay in between. CDR3 nucleotides: TGCGCCAGCAGCTTGGTTCCTAGCGCTGATACGCAGTATTTT. Translation gives CASSLVPSADTQYF.

J is TRBJ2-2 and V is TRBV4-1; 7 bases are shared with TRBD2. Per germline, CDR1 MGHRA and CDR2 YSYEKL. V was pared by 1 base and J by 1 base, with 3 bases of the junction left unmatched. The CDR3 runs 16 residues. CDR3 amino acids: CASSQVGGRNTGELFF. DNA of the CDR3: TGCGCCAGCAGCCAAGTAGGCGGGAGGAACACCGGGGAGCTGTTTTTT.

The gene calls are TRBV7-3 and TRBJ2-3; D remains unclear. V was cut by 2 bases and J by 0 bases, with 9 bases left in between. The CDR3 is 15 amino acids. Germline V gives CDR1 SGHTA, CDR2 FQGTGA. The CDR3 DNA sequence: TGTGCCAGCAGCTTATTACCAACTAGCACAGATACGCAGTATTTT. Protein product: CASSLLPTSTDTQYF.

V and J are TRBV29-1 and TRBJ2-3, with 7 nucleotides matching TRBD1. J lost 2 bases, V lost 7 bases, and 9 bases had no gene match. The germline gives CDR1 SQVTM, CDR2 ANQGSEA. The CDR3 contains 14 residues. CDR3 nucleotides: TGCAGCGCCGGAACAGGGGATATCACAGATACGCAGTATTTT. Its protein is CSAGTGDITDTQYF.

This sequence joins TRBV5-1 and TRBJ1-1; possibly TRBD1 for D (6 bases). V shed 0 bases and J shed 0 bases, with 6 bases lying between them. The CDR3 covers 14 residues. In germline, CDR1 is SGHRS, CDR2 YFSETQ. This CDR3 reads CASSLGQVNTEAFF. DNA of the CDR3: TGCGCCAGCAGCTTGGGACAGGTGAACACTGAAGCTTTCTTT.

V and J are TRBV5-4 and TRBJ1-2; D perhaps matches TRBD1 (6 bases). Germline CDR1 is SGHNT and CDR2 is YYREEE (reference sequence). V lost 4 bases to trimming and J lost 4 bases, with 17 bases between them. CDR3 length equals 15 residues. The CDR3 DNA reads TGTGCCAGCAGCATTGCGGGGGGCCGAAGCTATGGCTACACCTTC. Translating gives CASSIAGGRSYGYTF.

The V and J genes are TRBV14 and TRBJ2-3; the match to TRBD2 covers 8 bases. Germline CDR1 and CDR2: SGHDN and FVKESK. This CDR3 spans 16 amino acids. After removal of 4 bases from V and 2 bases from J, the junction contained 8 bases not matched to a gene. In DNA, the CDR3 is TGTGCCAGCAGCCCCCCGACTAGCGCATTCACAGATACGCAGTATTTT. Translating gives CASSPPTSAFTDTQYF.

V usage is TRBV4-1 and J usage is TRBJ1-3, with TRBD1 identical over 7 bases. This CDR3 is built from 17 residues. From germline, CDR1 is MGHRA and CDR2 YSYEKL. Germline trimming cut 1 base from V and 3 bases from J; bases unmatched to any gene: 9. The CDR3 bases are TGCGCCAGCAGCCAAGCCCCGATGGACAGGCTTGGAAACACCATATATTTT. Its translation is CASSQAPMDRLGNTIYF.

The chain combines TRBV4-1 with TRBJ1-1; D unclear. Trimming cost V 2 bases and J 11 bases, with 15 bases left between them. This CDR3 has 13 amino acids. Germline V gives CDR1 MGHRA, CDR2 YSYEKL. The CDR3 nucleotides are TGCGCCAGCAGCCAAATCCAGGAAGTTATCGCTTTCTTT. The encoded protein is CASSQIQEVIAFF.

This chain connects TRBV5-1 to TRBJ2-2; D is possibly TRBD2 (6 bases). Germline V gene data show CDR1 as SGHRS and CDR2 as YFSETQ. The CDR3 contains 14 residues. V was shortened by 0 bases and J by 3 bases, with 6 bases between the two germline ends. In DNA form, the CDR3 reads TGCGCCAGCAGCTTGGCGGGGGACACCGGGGAGCTGTTTTTT. It codes for CASSLAGDTGELFF.

This chain uses TRBV5-1 with TRBJ1-3; 7 bases are a match to TRBD1. In germline, CDR1 is SGHRS, CDR2 YFSETQ. Trimming at V came to 1 base and at J to 0 bases, leaving 7 bases not matched to a gene. The CDR3 length is 17 residues. Here the CDR3 DNA reads TGCGCCAGCAGCTTGAAGGGACAGCGAAGCTCTGGAAACACCATATATTTT. Amino acids: CASSLKGQRSSGNTIYF.

This chain links TRBV27 with TRBJ2-7; a possible D gene is TRBD2 (5 bases). Germline V gives CDR1 MNHEY, CDR2 SMNVEV (reference sequence). The CDR3 spans 15 residues. The V end lost 2 bases, the J end lost 5 bases, and 16 bases lay between the germline ends. CDR3 nucleotide sequence: TGTGCCAGCAGTTTAGGGCTAGCCCCTGGAAACGAGCAGTACTTC. Its protein is CASSLGLAPGNEQYF.

V is TRBV6-1 and J is TRBJ2-3, with TRBD2 identical over 7 bases. Germline CDR1 is MNHNS and CDR2 is SASEGT. This CDR3 has 15 amino acids. V shed 3 bases and J 2 bases; nucleotides not matched to a gene: 5. CDR3 sequence reads: CASSDYAGDTDTQYF. CDR3 DNA sequence: TGTGCCAGCAGTGATTATGCGGGAGACACAGATACGCAGTATTTT.

The chain has TRBV5-6 and TRBJ2-1; 8 positions match TRBD1. This CDR3 comprises 14 residues. Germline-derived CDR1 and CDR2 are SGHDT and YYEEEE. Losses at the gene ends were 8 bases for V and 9 bases for J; bases not matched to a gene: 13. DNA for the CDR3: TGTGCCAGTGTGGAGACAGGGGCGGTGGGTGAGCAGTTCTTC. It translates to CASVETGAVGEQFF.

The chain links TRBV2 to TRBJ2-6; TRBD1 matches at 8 bases. Germline values: CDR1 SNHLY, CDR2 FYNNEI. The CDR3 loop spans 16 amino acids. J gave up 3 bases and V 11 bases, and 12 bases lay outside the gene matches. The CDR3 DNA is TGTGCCGTACAGGGGGGATCAAGGGGTGGGGCCAACGTCCTGACTTTC. Translation: CAVQGGSRGGANVLTF. The full variable domain, in which reference TRBV2 and TRBJ2-6 provide the parts outside the CDR3, is EPEVTQTPSHQVTQMGQEVILRCVPISNHLYFYWYRQILGQKVEFLVSFYNNEISEKSEIFDDQFSVERPDGSNFTLKIRSTKLEDSAMYFCAVQGGSRGGANVLTFGAGSRLTVL.

The sample holds a few counts of this clone. The CDR3 DNA follows: TGTGCCAGCAGCCCAGGGAGGGGAGCTTTCTTT. This sequence encodes CASSPGRGAFF. The gene calls are TRBV6-5 and TRBJ1-1; perhaps TRBD1 as D (5 bases). This CDR3 comprises 11 residues. Germline CDR1 and CDR2: MNHEY and SVGAGI. Between the trimmed V and J ends, which lost 6 bases and 10 bases, there was a span of 12 bases.

This chain joins TRBV5-1 and TRBJ2-2, with D unresolved. Germline CDR1 is SGHRS and CDR2 is YFSETQ. V lost 0 bases, J lost 5 bases, and 8 bases lay in between. The CDR3 is made up of 14 amino acids. This chain's CDR3 is CASSLGTFTGELFF. CDR3 nucleotide sequence: TGCGCCAGCAGCTTGGGCACTTTTACCGGGGAGCTGTTTTTT.

The genes are TRBV28 and TRBJ2-1; D might be TRBD1 (5 bases). V was clipped by 4 bases and J by 9 bases, with 19 bases between them. Germline CDR1 and CDR2: MDHEN and SYDVKM. This CDR3 is built from 15 residues. The chain's CDR3 is CASSSTGYQGSEQFF. DNA for the CDR3: TGTGCCAGCAGTTCAACCGGCTATCAGGGTAGTGAGCAGTTCTTC. Full variable domain (rest looked up from reference TRBV28 and TRBJ2-1): DVKVTQSSRYLVKRTGEKVFLECVQDMDHENMFWYRQDPGLGLRLIYFSYDVKMKEKGDIPEGYSVSREKKERFSLILESASTNQTSMYLCASSSTGYQGSEQFFGPGTRLTVL.

This clone is a singleton in its sample. The rearrangement joins TRBV6-1 to TRBJ2-7; 11 positions match TRBD1. V gave up 4 bases and J gave up 3 bases; unmatched junction bases: 8. The germline gives CDR1 MNHNS, CDR2 SASEGT. This CDR3 has 16 residues. In nucleotides, the CDR3 is TGTGCCAGCAGTGGGGCCGGGACAGGGGGTTTCTACGAGCAGTACTTC. Protein sequence: CASSGAGTGGFYEQYF.

This clone was detected only once. The CDR3 is CASSGGRGPSYEQYF. CDR3 DNA: TGTGCCAGCAGTGGCGGCAGGGGGCCTTCCTACGAGCAGTACTTC. This rearrangement joins TRBV27 to TRBJ2-7; TRBD1 aligns across 8 bases. CDR1 and CDR2 from the germline V gene are MNHEY and SMNVEV (reference sequence). Trimming at V came to 5 bases and at J to 1 base, leaving 7 bases not matched to a gene. CDR3 length: 15 residues.

The genes are TRBV5-1 and TRBJ2-7, with 14 bases matching TRBD2. The ends lost 5 bases at V and 1 base at J; junction bases unmatched: 8. The length of the CDR3 is 17 residues. Germline-derived CDR1 and CDR2 are SGHRS and YFSETQ. CDR3 DNA: TGCGCCAGCAGGCGGGGACTAGCGGGAGAGAGGTCCTACGAGCAGTACTTC. Residues: CASRRGLAGERSYEQYF.

This chain links TRBV2 with TRBJ2-1, with D unclear. Trimming pared 10 bases from V and 0 bases from J, leaving 10 bases between. This CDR3 contains 13 residues. Germline V gene lookup returns CDR1 SNHLY and CDR2 FYNNEI. The CDR3 reads CATSLVSYNEQFF. In nucleotides, the CDR3 is TGTGCCACCAGCCTAGTCTCCTACAATGAGCAGTTCTTC.

The chain carries TRBV21-1 and TRBJ1-1. TRBV21-1 is listed as a pseudogene. The CDR3 is made up of 14 amino acids. The CDR3 DNA is TGTGCCAGCATGACCCCAGACCGGGGAGCTGAAGCTTTCTTT. As protein: CASMTPDRGAEAFF.

The rearrangement links TRBV21-1 to TRBJ2-5; TRBD1 is taken as the D call from the table, unchecked against the DNA. TRBV21-1 is a recognized pseudogene. The CDR3 sequence is 15 residues long. The chain's CDR3 is CASSKDRGRGETQYF. In DNA form, the CDR3 reads TGTGCCAGCAGCAAGGACAGGGGGCGTGGAGAGACCCAGTACTTC.

The chain is built from TRBV7-3 and TRBJ2-2, with 11 bases matching TRBD1. Germline assignment: CDR1 SGHTA and CDR2 FQGTGA. CDR3 length: 17 amino acids. Trimming removed 5 bases from V and 5 bases from J; junction bases left unmatched: 10. In DNA form, the CDR3 reads TGTGCCAGCAGCCCTATATCCGGGACAGGGGGGACCGGGGAGCTGTTTTTT. Translated, it gives CASSPISGTGGTGELFF. Together with reference TRBV7-3 and TRBJ2-2, the CDR3 gives the full variable domain: GAGVSQTPSNKVTEKGKYVELRCDPISGHTALYWYRQSLGQGPEFLIYFQGTGAADDSGLPNDRFFAVRPEGSVSTLKIQRTERGDSAVYLCASSPISGTGGTGELFFGEGSRLTVL.

The chain joins TRBV19 to TRBJ1-5; D uncertain. The germline gives CDR1 LNHDA, CDR2 SQIVND (reference sequence). The CDR3 consists of 15 residues. V was cut by 5 bases and J by 5 bases, with 16 bases left in between. The CDR3: CASSPRGDFYQPQHF. The CDR3 DNA sequence: TGTGCCAGTAGTCCGCGCGGGGATTTCTATCAGCCCCAGCATTTT.

The chain has TRBV29-1 and TRBJ2-5, with TRBD1 identical over 7 bases. Per the germline V gene, CDR1 is SQVTM and CDR2 is ANQGSEA. The V gene end was trimmed by 4 bases and the J gene end by 4 bases; junction bases not matched to a gene: 6. The length of the CDR3 is 13 residues. The CDR3 coding sequence is TGCAGCGTTGCCCGACAGGGACGAGAGACCCAGTACTTC. This codes for CSVARQGRETQYF.

This chain connects TRBV11-2 to TRBJ2-1, with 7 bases fitting TRBD2. V lost 1 base, J lost 4 bases, and 1 base stayed unmatched. Germline V lookup: CDR1 SGHAT, CDR2 FQNNGV. The CDR3 runs to 14 residues. CDR3 in amino acids: CASSLVGGYNEQFF. The CDR3, as DNA: TGTGCCAGCAGCTTAGTGGGAGGGTACAATGAGCAGTTCTTC.

In nucleotides, the CDR3 is TGTGCCAGCAGCTTAAGTGGACTAGCGGCTAGCACAGATACGCAGTATTTT. This codes for CASSLSGLAASTDTQYF. V and J are TRBV7-2 and TRBJ2-3, with 10 bases lining up with TRBD2. Losses at the gene ends were 2 bases for V and 0 bases for J; bases not matched to a gene: 5. This CDR3 region has 17 residues. CDR1 is SGHTA, CDR2 FQGNSA, per germline.

The CDR3 region is CASSVDTSGYEQYF. CDR3 coding DNA: TGTGCCAGCAGCGTAGATACTAGCGGCTACGAGCAGTACTTC. The V and J genes are TRBV9 and TRBJ2-7; 8 bases line up with TRBD2. V trimming: 0 bases; J trimming: 3 bases; junction bases outside the gene matches: 2. The CDR3 loop spans 14 amino acids. Germline V lookup: CDR1 SGDLS, CDR2 YYNGEE.

This chain joins TRBV30 and TRBJ2-5, with D possibly matching TRBD2 (5 bases). Per the germline V gene, CDR1 is GTSNPN and CDR2 is SVGIG (reference sequence). The CDR3 contains 12 residues. Trimming shortened V by 5 bases and J by 4 bases, and 11 bases separated the two germline ends. The CDR3 region has the DNA TGTGCCTGGGGCCGACTACGAGAGACCCAGTACTTC. Its translation is CAWGRLRETQYF.